The present T cell receptor beta chain was sequenced within a study of T-cell memory formation after mild COVID-19. Study-wide points: Several responding clones turned up in pre-infection memory, indicating that cross-reactive memory may have taken part.

TCRdb called the 5' RACE reads again in MiXCR, with one record for every CDR3 protein. The data contain roughly 240,000 distinct CDR3 sequences, roughly 15% of them singletons. This clonotype was observed many times. Its antigen is currently unknown. Sequenced material: PBMCs or a T cell subset sorted from them (not recorded which). This TCR was sampled from a man younger than 35 who had mild COVID-19 (a few samples of this study predate the infection). Cell type and time point are not known.

CDR3 sequence (DNA): TGTGCCAGCAGTAAGGCTGTCCAGAGGGAGCAGTACTTC. Amino acid sequence: CASSKAVQREQYF. J is TRBJ2-7 and V is TRBV11-3; D remains unclear. CDR3 length: 13 amino acids. Trimming pared 6 bases from V and 7 bases from J, leaving 16 bases between. The germline V gene has CDR1 SGHNT and CDR2 YENEEA.